These 14 T cell receptor beta chains came from one sample sequenced in a study of identifying expanded T cells in peripheral blood. The table came from immunoSEQ multiplex PCR; TCRdb's copy has only in-frame clones and leaves some out. Among fewer than 130,000 clones listed, more than 85% were seen once. The specimen sequenced was blood. The source is a person aged 18 to 70 in good health.

This clone came up once. The V and J genes are TRBV2 and TRBJ1-1; D is possibly TRBD1 (6 bases). The CDR3 covers 13 residues. Per the germline V gene, CDR1 is SNHLY and CDR2 is FYNNEI. V lost 4 bases to trimming and J lost 1 base, with 7 bases between them. CDR3 in DNA: TGTGCCAGCAGTGGGACAGCGAACACTGAAGCTTTCTTT. Its translation: CASSGTANTEAFF.

In nucleotides, the CDR3 is TGCGCCAGCAGCCAAGGTACTACGCAGTATTTT. This codes for CASSQGTTQYF. J is TRBJ2-3 and V is TRBV4-3, with unresolved D. The CDR3 covers 11 residues. Germline lookup yields CDR1 LGHNA and CDR2 YSLEER. With 1 base removed from V and 8 bases from J, the gap between germline ends came to 4 bases.

V and J are TRBV5-4 and TRBJ2-3; the D is unclear. This CDR3 is 15 amino acids long. V lost 1 base and J lost 1, with 10 bases in between. CDR1 is SGHNT, CDR2 YYREEE, per germline (reference sequence). The CDR3 sequence is CASSLSNHGTDTQYF. The CDR3 nucleotides read TGTGCCAGCAGCTTGTCAAATCATGGCACAGATACGCAGTATTTT.

The rearrangement joins TRBV5-4 to TRBJ1-2; 8 bases match TRBD1. The CDR3 contains 14 residues. V lost 4 bases to trimming and J lost 3 bases; unmatched junction nucleotides: 5. Per germline, CDR1 SGHNT and CDR2 YYREEE (reference sequence). The CDR3 region is CASSINRGYYGYTF. The CDR3 DNA sequence: TGTGCCAGCAGCATCAACAGGGGGTACTATGGCTACACCTTC. The entire variable domain, with the rest obtained from reference TRBV5-4 and TRBJ1-2, is as follows: ETGVTQSPTHLIKTRGQQVTLRCSSQSGHNTVSWYQQALGQGPQFIFQYYREEENGRGNFPPRFSGLQFPNYSSELNVNALELDDSALYLCASSINRGYYGYTFGSGTRLTVV.

The rearrangement joins TRBV18 to TRBJ2-6; TRBD1 agrees at 8 bases. V shed 4 bases, J shed 0 bases, and the junction held 5 bases outside the gene matches. CDR1 KGHSH and CDR2 LQKENI come from the germline V gene. The CDR3 has 17 residues. As DNA, the CDR3 is TGTGCCAGCTCACTTCGGACAGGGAACTCTGGGGCCAACGTCCTGACTTTC. Protein product: CASSLRTGNSGANVLTF.

J is TRBJ2-7 and V is TRBV18; the D is unclear. V shed 5 bases and J shed 1 base, with 12 bases lying between them. Germline loops: CDR1 KGHSH, CDR2 LQKENI. This CDR3 is 14 amino acids long. The CDR3 DNA sequence: TGTGCCAGCTCATCCCCCACTTCATCCTACGAGCAGTACTTC. Amino acids: CASSSPTSSYEQYF. Supplemented by reference TRBV18 and TRBJ2-7, the full variable domain reads NAGVMQNPRHLVRRRGQEARLRCSPMKGHSHVYWYRQLPEEGLKFMVYLQKENIIDESGMPKERFSAEFPKEGPSILRIQQVVRGDSAAYFCASSSPTSSYEQYFGPGTRLTVT.

V usage is TRBV2 and J usage is TRBJ2-7; weak D call: TRBD2 (7 bases). Trimming cost V 7 bases and J 2 bases, with 18 bases left between them. Germline V gene sequence: CDR1 SNHLY, CDR2 FYNNEI. This CDR3 contains 15 residues. The CDR3 loop is CASTPDGGGAYEQYF. The CDR3 DNA sequence: TGTGCCAGCACCCCGGATGGCGGGGGCGCCTACGAGCAGTACTTC.

This chain joins TRBV9 and TRBJ2-7, with TRBD1 as a possible D gene (6 bases). Germline V gene sequence: CDR1 SGDLS, CDR2 YYNGEE. The CDR3 runs to 15 residues. Trimming took 0 bases from V and 5 from J, leaving 15 bases between them. The CDR3 DNA sequence: TGTGCCAGCAGCGTAGCAACAGGGCCTATGCACGAGCAGTACTTC. It specifies CASSVATGPMHEQYF.

This clone appeared a single time. This chain connects TRBV7-2 to TRBJ2-1; 7 positions match TRBD2. Per germline, CDR1 SGHTA and CDR2 FQGNSA. The CDR3 runs 15 residues. V shed 7 bases, J shed 4 bases, and the junction held 10 bases outside the gene matches. For the CDR3, the DNA is TGTGCCAGCACCCTACGGGGGGACCCATACAATGAGCAGTTCTTC. Encoded protein: CASTLRGDPYNEQFF.

The chain carries TRBV28 and TRBJ2-7, with 10 positions matching TRBD1. V trimming: 8 bases; J trimming: 3 bases; junction bases outside the gene matches: 7. Germline CDR1 MDHEN, CDR2 SYDVKM. The CDR3 loop spans 14 amino acids. The CDR3 DNA reads TGTGCCAGCGGGCCGGGACAGGGGATCTACGAGCAGTACTTC. Translating it yields CASGPGQGIYEQYF.

The J gene is TRBJ1-5, the V gene TRBV12-5, with D unresolved. The CDR3 runs to 11 residues. V was pared by 7 bases and J by 9 bases, with 10 bases between. CDR1 and CDR2 (germline): LGHNT, FRNRAP. The CDR3 nucleotides are TGTGCTAGTGCCGACGTAGGGCCCCAGCATTTT. It yields the protein CASADVGPQHF.

The V gene is TRBV5-4, the J gene TRBJ2-7, with D possibly being TRBD1 (5 bases). Trimming took off 2 bases at V and 5 bases at J, with 11 bases between the two ends. The CDR3 spans 13 residues. Germline-derived CDR1 and CDR2 are SGHNT and YYREEE (reference sequence). The CDR3 nucleotides read TGTGCCAGCAGCTTAAGGGGCGAGGACGAGCAGTACTTC. Its protein product is CASSLRGEDEQYF.

The V gene is TRBV6-5, the J gene TRBJ1-3, with 9 bases aligning to TRBD1. The junction had 5 bases not matched to a gene; V was cut back by 7 bases and J by 4 bases. The germline V gene has CDR1 MNHEY and CDR2 SVGAGI. This CDR3 has 14 residues. CDR3 protein: CASTDRGTGNTIYF. The CDR3 DNA reads as TGTGCCAGCACCGACAGGGGGACAGGAAACACCATATATTTT.

V gene TRBV6-5 combines with J gene TRBJ1-4; tentatively, D is TRBD1 (5 bases). V was pared by 6 bases and J by 7 bases, with 12 bases between. This CDR3 has 13 amino acids. Germline assignment: CDR1 MNHEY and CDR2 SVGAGI. The CDR3 loop is CASSSGWGEKLFF. DNA of the CDR3: TGTGCCAGCAGCTCAGGGTGGGGTGAAAAACTGTTTTTT.